Listed here are 30 T cell receptor beta chains from one sample, sequenced in a study of identical twins. MiXCR was run by TCRdb on the 5' RACE reads, yielding one entry per CDR3 protein. The sample contains 500,000 to 650,000 distinct CDR3 sequences, under 25% of which appear only once. These data are also associated with another study on yellow fever vaccine responses in identical twins.

The sequenced sample was CD4+ T cells sorted from blood. Receptor source: a woman aged 18 to 35 in good health.

The J gene is TRBJ2-7, the V gene TRBV20-1; D gene ambiguous. Trimming shortened V by 0 bases and J by 6 bases, and 9 bases separated the two germline ends. The CDR3 spans 12 residues. CDR1 is DFQATT, CDR2 SNEGSKA, per germline (reference sequence). CDR3: CSARDLGSEQYV. The CDR3 DNA reads as TGCAGTGCTAGAGATTTGGGGTCCGAGCAGTACGTC.

This clonotype has a handful of counts. J is TRBJ2-1 and V is TRBV5-1, with 10 nucleotides matching TRBD2. This CDR3 is 14 amino acids long. V trimming: 2 bases; J trimming: 9 bases; junction bases outside the gene matches: 5. Germline lookup yields CDR1 SGHRS and CDR2 YFSETQ. The CDR3 DNA sequence: TGCGCCAGCAGCTTCCCTAGCGGGAGTGGTGAGCAGTTCTTC. This gives the protein CASSFPSGSGEQFF.

The chain combines TRBV12-3 or TRBV12-4 with TRBJ2-1; D not certain. The CDR3 length is 14 residues. V lost 6 bases, J lost 2 bases, and 11 bases lay in between. The CDR3 nucleotides are TGTGCCAGCAGCGGTCAGGTGCCCTACAATGAGCAGTTCTTC. It is translated as CASSGQVPYNEQFF.

Here the CDR3 reads CATSDWDSGGKYTQYF. The CDR3 DNA sequence: TGTGCCACCAGTGATTGGGACAGTGGAGGAAAGTATACGCAGTATTTT. The chain links TRBV24-1 to TRBJ2-3, with TRBD1 matching 7 bases. CDR3 length: 16 amino acids. J lost 7 bases, V lost 2 bases, and 11 bases had no gene match. Germline V gives CDR1 KGHDR, CDR2 SFDVKD.

The V gene is TRBV6-1, the J gene TRBJ2-1; TRBD2 matches at 12 bases. The CDR3 spans 18 residues. Germline CDR1 MNHNS, CDR2 SASEGT. Trimming took 5 bases from V and 8 from J; bases not matched to a gene: 16. CDR3 loop: CASSTPSGGAFGGDEQFF. CDR3 bases: TGTGCCAGCAGTACCCCTAGCGGGGGGGCCTTTGGTGGAGATGAGCAGTTCTTC.

This rearrangement joins TRBV6-1 to TRBJ1-5, with TRBD1 identical over 8 bases. Germline trimming cut 4 bases from V and 7 bases from J; bases unmatched to any gene: 6. Germline assignment: CDR1 MNHNS and CDR2 SASEGT. The CDR3 consists of 14 residues. CDR3 sequence (DNA): TGTGCCAGCAGTGCGGACAGGGAGAGACAGCCCCAGCATTTT. Residues: CASSADRERQPQHF.

The CDR3 sequence is CASSQEKMGLTGTYNSPLHF. CDR3 coding DNA: TGCGCCAGCAGCCAAGAAAAAATGGGACTAACTGGGACCTATAATTCACCCCTCCACTTT. This chain links TRBV4-1 with TRBJ1-6; TRBD1 is a possible D gene (5 bases). This CDR3 has 20 residues. Looked up from germline, CDR1 is MGHRA and CDR2 is YSYEKL. V was cut by 0 bases and J by 2 bases, with 20 bases left in between.

This chain links TRBV15 with TRBJ1-2; D is undetermined. The germline V and J ends were trimmed by 0 bases and 7 bases, with 15 bases remaining between them. The V gene's germline CDR1 is LNHNV and CDR2 YYDKDF (reference sequence). CDR3 length: 15 amino acids. The CDR3 bases are TGTGCCACCAGCAGAGAACCCGGCCCCCTGAGTGGCTACACCTTC. The encoded protein is CATSREPGPLSGYTF. Looking up the rest from reference TRBV15 and TRBJ1-2 gives the full variable domain: DAMVIQNPRYQVTQFGKPVTLSCSQTLNHNVMYWYQQKSSQAPKLLFHYYDKDFNNEADTPDNFQSRRPNTSFCFLDIRSPGLGDTAMYLCATSREPGPLSGYTFGSGTRLTVV.

The chain has TRBV7-9 and TRBJ2-3; D gene uncertain. Germline V gene data show CDR1 as SEHNR and CDR2 as FQNEAQ (reference sequence). This CDR3 has 13 amino acids. Deletions cut 3 bases from V and 3 bases from J, with 7 bases between. CDR3 sequence reads: CASSFGETDTQYF. The CDR3 nucleotides read TGTGCCAGCAGCTTCGGAGAAACAGATACGCAGTATTTT.

The chain carries TRBV2 and TRBJ2-3; 7 bases align to TRBD1. Germline values: CDR1 SNHLY, CDR2 FYNNEI. V shed 6 bases, J shed 0 bases, and the junction held 12 bases outside the gene matches. This CDR3 is 17 amino acids long. The CDR3 DNA sequence: TGTGCCAGCAGGAGCCTAACAGGGGTGGCTAGCACAGATACGCAGTATTTT. Translation: CASRSLTGVASTDTQYF.

This clonotype has more than one count but fewer than ten. The chain has TRBV20-1 and TRBJ1-2; D call uncertain. CDR1 and CDR2 (germline): DFQATT, SNEGSKA (reference sequence). The CDR3 is made up of 12 amino acids. Trimming removed 5 bases at V and 2 bases at J, with 9 bases between. The CDR3 nucleotides are TGCAGTGCTTATAAGGAGAACTATGGCTACACCTTC. Protein product: CSAYKENYGYTF.

In its sample, this clonotype was seen a few times. The chain uses TRBV15 and TRBJ1-3; 7 nucleotides match TRBD1. Per the germline V gene, CDR1 is LNHNV and CDR2 is YYDKDF (reference sequence). The ends lost 2 bases at V and 2 bases at J; junction bases unmatched: 9. The CDR3 runs to 17 residues. Here the CDR3 reads CATSRSRDRVTGNTIYF. In DNA form, the CDR3 reads TGTGCCACCAGCAGATCCCGCGACAGGGTGACTGGAAACACCATATATTTT.

This rearrangement joins TRBV20-1 to TRBJ1-1; D unclear. The V end lost 1 base, the J end lost 0 bases, and 6 bases lay between the germline ends. In germline, CDR1 is DFQATT, CDR2 SNEGSKA (reference sequence). This CDR3 is 13 amino acids long. The CDR3 DNA reads TGCAGTGCTAGAGGCCAGGTGAACACTGAAGCTTTCTTT. Translation gives CSARGQVNTEAFF.

This clonotype has only a few counts. V is TRBV10-3 and J is TRBJ2-1; 8 bases are a match to TRBD1. The CDR3 totals 18 residues. Germline V gives CDR1 ENHRY, CDR2 SYGVKD. Unmatched junction bases numbered 16, after V lost 9 bases and J lost 0 bases. CDR3 in DNA: TGTGCCATACACCCTAATACCGGGACAGGCAGCTCCTACAATGAGCAGTTCTTC. This sequence encodes CAIHPNTGTGSSYNEQFF.

The J gene is TRBJ2-2, the V gene TRBV11-2, with unresolved D. V was shortened by 1 base and J by 7 bases, with 7 bases between the two germline ends. The CDR3 consists of 13 residues. The germline V gene encodes CDR1 SGHAT and CDR2 FQNNGV. CDR3 DNA sequence: TGTGCCAGCAGCTTAGGGGGTTTCGGGGAGCTGTTTTTT. Its translation is CASSLGGFGELFF.

This clonotype was seen only a few times. V and J are TRBV6-9 and TRBJ1-1, with 7 bases fitting TRBD1. Losses at the gene ends were 7 bases for V and 4 bases for J; bases not matched to a gene: 9. The CDR3 contains 14 residues. Germline values: CDR1 MNHGY, CDR2 SVAAGI. CDR3 sequence reads: CASNTGEAGTEAFF. CDR3 coding DNA: TGTGCCAGCAACACAGGGGAAGCCGGCACTGAAGCTTTCTTT.

The chain recombines TRBV6-5 with TRBJ2-4; 14 bases are a match to TRBD2. After removal of 4 bases from V and 4 bases from J, the junction contained 9 bases not matched to a gene. Germline V gene sequence: CDR1 MNHEY, CDR2 SVGAGI. The CDR3 loop spans 18 amino acids. CDR3 nucleotide sequence: TGTGCCAGCAGTTCCACCGGGACTAGCGGGAGTTCGAAAAACATTCAGTACTTC. Amino acid sequence: CASSSTGTSGSSKNIQYF.

This clonotype was detected only a few times. This rearrangement joins TRBV5-1 to TRBJ1-4; 7 bases match TRBD1. CDR1 SGHRS and CDR2 YFSETQ come from the germline V gene. J was trimmed by 5 bases and V by 4 bases; bases with no gene match: 8. The CDR3 contains 15 residues. The CDR3 loop is CASSLRQGGNEKLFF. As DNA, the CDR3 is TGCGCCAGCAGCCTTCGACAGGGCGGGAATGAAAAACTGTTTTTT.

This rearrangement joins TRBV6-1 to TRBJ2-1; tentatively, D is TRBD2 (7 bases). Trimming took 4 bases from V and 10 from J, leaving 23 bases between them. CDR1 is MNHNS, CDR2 SASEGT, per germline. The CDR3 spans 16 residues. The CDR3 region is CASSARGGGGRGEQFF. The DNA for the CDR3 is TGTGCCAGCAGTGCTAGGGGGGGCGGGGGACGAGGGGAGCAGTTCTTC.

This clonotype was found many times. The V and J genes are TRBV15 and TRBJ1-5, with D tentatively TRBD1 (5 bases). Germline V gives CDR1 LNHNV, CDR2 YYDKDF (reference sequence). Trimming left V 1 base short and J 5 bases short, with 6 bases between. The CDR3 is 13 amino acids. The CDR3 DNA reads TGTGCCACCAGCAGAGCGGGGGATCAGCCCCAGCATTTT. It is translated as CATSRAGDQPQHF.

This clonotype showed up just a few times. J is TRBJ2-1 and V is TRBV19; 8 bases are shared with TRBD2. V shed 5 bases and J 7 bases; nucleotides not matched to a gene: 7. The germline V gene encodes CDR1 LNHDA and CDR2 SQIVND (reference sequence). The CDR3 is 14 residues long. The CDR3 here is CASSLGLGYNEQFF. The CDR3 coding sequence is TGTGCCAGTAGTTTGGGACTAGGTTATAATGAGCAGTTCTTC. Full variable domain (rest looked up from reference TRBV19 and TRBJ2-1): DGGITQSPKYLFRKEGQNVTLSCEQNLNHDAMYWYRQDPGQGLRLIYYSQIVNDFQKGDIAEGYSVSREKKESFPLTVTSAQKNPTAFYLCASSLGLGYNEQFFGPGTRLTVL.

This clonotype was observed a few times. V gene TRBV7-9 combines with J gene TRBJ1-3; D remains unclear. Trimming took off 5 bases at V and 0 bases at J, with 11 bases between the two ends. This CDR3 is built from 15 residues. Germline V gives CDR1 SEHNR, CDR2 FQNEAQ (reference sequence). DNA for the CDR3: TGTGCCAGCAGCCCACGCGCATCCTCTGGAAACACCATATATTTT. Translated: CASSPRASSGNTIYF.

This clonotype occurred a few times. This chain connects TRBV28 to TRBJ1-1, with a tentative D call TRBD1 (5 bases). CDR3 length: 14 amino acids. Trimming cost V 5 bases and J 7 bases, with 17 bases left between them. The germline CDR1 and CDR2 sequences are MDHEN and SYDVKM. The CDR3 DNA sequence: TGTGCCAGCAGTGCGCCGGGGCAGTCAATTGAAGCTTTCTTT. Translated, it gives CASSAPGQSIEAFF.

This clonotype was seen a few times. The chain recombines TRBV9 with TRBJ1-5; D not resolved. Germline V gene data show CDR1 as SGDLS and CDR2 as YYNGEE. V lost 0 bases to trimming and J lost 0 bases, with 10 bases between them. CDR3 length equals 16 residues. The CDR3: CASSVGRLHSNQPQHF. The CDR3 coding sequence is TGTGCCAGCAGCGTAGGGAGACTCCATAGCAATCAGCCCCAGCATTTT.

The CDR3 DNA sequence: TGTGCCAGCAGGGGTAATAACCAGGGATTTGAGCAGTTCTTC. This gives the protein CASRGNNQGFEQFF. The V call is TRBV11-3, the J call TRBJ2-1, with D perhaps matching TRBD1 (5 bases). Per the germline V gene, CDR1 is SGHNT and CDR2 is YENEEA. The CDR3 has 14 residues. V lost 6 bases to trimming and J lost 9 bases, with 18 bases between them.

This clonotype was observed a few times. This chain uses TRBV7-8 with TRBJ2-7; D may be TRBD1 (5 bases). Per the germline V gene, CDR1 is SGHVS and CDR2 is FQNEAQ. V gave up 5 bases and J gave up 2 bases, with 13 bases separating them. CDR3 length: 14 residues. The CDR3, as DNA: TGTGCCAGCAGCGCGCAAACGACAGCCTACGAGCAGTACGTC. Protein sequence: CASSAQTTAYEQYV.

This clonotype has just a few counts. The chain has TRBV10-1 and TRBJ2-4, with 9 bases that match TRBD1. Trimming cost V 6 bases and J 1 base; bases outside gene matches: 4. This CDR3 comprises 15 residues. Germline CDR1 is WNHNN and CDR2 is SYGVQD (reference sequence). CDR3 loop: CASSYGQGAKNIQYF. DNA for the CDR3: TGCGCCAGCAGCTACGGACAGGGGGCCAAAAACATTCAGTACTTC.

This clonotype was found a few times. The chain employs TRBV6-1 and TRBJ2-6; D is possibly TRBD1 (6 bases). The germline CDR1 and CDR2 sequences are MNHNS and SASEGT. The V and J ends lost 6 bases and 0 bases respectively, with 9 bases between them. The CDR3 sequence is 15 residues long. Here the CDR3 DNA reads TGTGCCAGCAGAGAACAGGGCTCTGGGGCCAACGTCCTGACTTTC. The encoded protein is CASREQGSGANVLTF.

The V call is TRBV27, the J call TRBJ2-7; 8 nucleotides line up with TRBD1. The CDR3 runs to 15 residues. V lost 6 bases, J lost 2 bases, and 9 bases stayed unmatched. The germline V gene has CDR1 MNHEY and CDR2 SMNVEV (reference sequence). The chain's CDR3 is CASSRTPTGAYEQYF. Here the CDR3 DNA reads TGTGCCAGCAGCCGTACCCCGACAGGGGCCTACGAGCAGTACTTC.

This clonotype has more than one count but fewer than ten. The rearrangement joins TRBV15 to TRBJ2-3; unclear D gene. The V and J ends lost 8 bases and 0 bases respectively, with 9 bases between them. CDR1 is LNHNV, CDR2 YYDKDF, per germline (reference sequence). The CDR3 runs 13 residues. The DNA of the CDR3 is TGTGCCACCCGAAGCAGTAGCACAGATACGCAGTATTTT. Translating it yields CATRSSSTDTQYF.